These T cell receptor beta chains were read from a single sample in a study of graft-versus-host responses after intestinal transplantation. The assay was immunoSEQ multiplex PCR, and TCRdb's table has in-frame clones only and misses some. The repertoire holds 100,000 to 110,000 clones, with less than 90% as singletons. No antigen is known for these receptors. The sample in question was unstimulated CD4+ T cells sorted from spleen or lymph node cells, obtained before transplant. Receptor source: a human donor who was the organ donor for an intestinal transplant. Each CDR3 is given with its conserved first and last residue. The D gene is left open where the match is weak. Clone size appears in some rows only: once, few, many, or a class for an expanded clone.

size,D,J,V,CDR3,DNA
.,.,TRBJ1-3,TRBV10-1,CASSPGLGNTIYF,TGCGCCAGCAGTCCGGGTCTTGGAAACACCATATATTTT
.,.,TRBJ1-1,TRBV29-1,CSVEVLPGANSDTEAFF,TGCAGCGTTGAAGTTCTTCCGGGGGCAAACTCGGACACTGAAGCTTTCTTT
.,TRBD1,TRBJ1-4,TRBV30,CAWTGGTEKLFF,TGTGCCTGGACAGGGGGCACTGAAAAACTGTTTTTT
.,TRBD2,TRBJ2-3,TRBV6-4,CASSDVAGGPPDTQYF,TGTGCCAGCAGTGACGTAGCGGGGGGGCCGCCAGATACGCAGTATTTT
.,TRBD1,TRBJ1-6,TRBV6-6,CASSPTGKNSPLHF,TGTGCCAGCAGCCCGACAGGGAAGAATTCACCCCTCCACTTT
.,.,TRBJ1-2,TRBV7-2,CASSPGPANYGYTF,TGTGCCAGCAGCCCGGGACCGGCTAACTATGGCTACACCTTC
.,.,TRBJ2-2,TRBV5-1,CASNTGSTGELFF,TGCGCCAGCAACACAGGGAGCACCGGGGAGCTGTTTTTT
once,.,TRBJ2-7,TRBV6-1,CASSASERNEQYF,TGTGCCAGCAGTGCATCAGAGAGGAACGAGCAGTACTTC
.,TRBD1,TRBJ1-2,TRBV30,CAWSVTGGGYGYTF,TGTGCCTGGAGTGTGACAGGGGGCGGCTATGGCTACACCTTC
.,.,TRBJ2-7,TRBV5-6,CASSRRGVSYEQYF,TGTGCCAGCAGCCGGCGGGGTGTTAGCTACGAGCAGTACTTC
.,TRBD2,TRBJ2-5,TRBV30,CAWSRLAGVKETQYF,TGTGCCTGGAGTCGACTAGCGGGGGTGAAAGAGACCCAGTACTTC
.,TRBD1,TRBJ2-3,TRBV11-2,CASSLTTGDTDTQYF,TGTGCCAGCAGCTTAACAACAGGGGACACAGATACGCAGTATTTT
.,.,TRBJ1-2,TRBV5-3,CARSLGRPEPNYGYTF,TGTGCCAGAAGCTTGGGGAGGCCGGAACCTAACTATGGCTACACCTTC
few,.,TRBJ1-6,TRBV19,CASSSMGNSPLHF,TGTGCCAGTAGTAGCATGGGGAATTCACCCCTCCACTTT
.,.,TRBJ2-1,TRBV5-1,CASSLAVRNNEQFF,TGCGCCAGCAGTCTTGCAGTGAGGAACAATGAGCAGTTCTTC
.,TRBD1,TRBJ1-6,TRBV5-4,CASSLRGTGYSPLHF,TGTGCCAGCAGCTTGCGAGGGACAGGTTATTCACCCCTCCACTTT
.,.,TRBJ1-2,TRBV30,CAWKYTQRNYGYTF,TGTGCCTGGAAGTACACACAGAGGAACTATGGCTACACCTTC
.,TRBD1,TRBJ1-2,TRBV28,CASSLDRDYGYTF,TGTGCCAGCAGTTTAGACAGGGATTATGGCTACACCTTC
.,TRBD2,TRBJ2-5,TRBV23-1,CASSQAGEETQYF,TGCGCCAGCAGTCAGGCGGGGGAAGAGACCCAGTACTTC
.,TRBD2,TRBJ2-1,TRBV9,CASSALAGGISYNEQFF,TGTGCCAGCAGCGCTCTAGCGGGGGGGATCTCCTACAATGAGCAGTTCTTC
.,.,TRBJ2-4,TRBV6-1,CASSTGRGIQYF,TGTGCCAGCAGTACAGGGAGGGGCATTCAGTACTTC
.,TRBD1,TRBJ2-5,TRBV6-6,CASTPTGAVETQYF,TGTGCCAGCACCCCTACAGGGGCGGTCGAGACCCAGTACTTC
.,.,TRBJ1-2,TRBV20-1,CSAGSYGYTF,TGCAGTGCTGGATCCTATGGCTACACCTTC
.,.,TRBJ1-1,TRBV6-5,CASRRGRDTEAFF,TGTGCCAGCAGGAGGGGCCGGGACACTGAAGCTTTCTTT
.,.,TRBJ2-2,TRBV6-4,CASKRNTGELFF,TGTGCCAGCAAGAGGAACACCGGGGAGCTGTTTTTT
.,.,TRBJ1-4,TRBV5-1,CASSTGDNEKLFF,TGCGCCAGTAGTACAGGAGACAATGAAAAACTGTTTTTT
.,.,TRBJ1-1,TRBV7-2,CASSFKLGGNTEAFF,TGTGCCAGCAGCTTCAAGTTAGGGGGAAACACTGAAGCTTTCTTT
.,TRBD2,TRBJ2-1,TRBV19,CASSSGAGGSSYNEQFF,TGTGCCAGTAGCTCTGGGGCGGGGGGGAGCTCCTACAATGAGCAGTTCTTC
.,.,TRBJ2-7,TRBV19,CAKEDTYYEQYF,TGTGCCAAAGAGGACACCTACTACGAGCAGTACTTC
few,.,TRBJ1-6,TRBV10-2,CASSDKRNSPLHF,TGCGCCAGCAGTGATAAAAGAAATTCACCCCTCCACTTT
.,TRBD1,TRBJ2-5,TRBV5-1,CASSLGLQGRQGVETQYF,TGCGCCAGCAGCTTGGGTCTTCAGGGACGACAGGGGGTGGAGACCCAGTACTTC
once,.,TRBJ1-2,TRBV6-5,CASRQGYGYTF,TGTGCCAGCAGACAGGGCTATGGCTACACCTTC
.,.,TRBJ2-7,TRBV5-4,CASSLIQGEQYF,TGTGCCAGCAGCTTGATACAGGGTGAGCAGTACTTC
.,.,TRBJ1-2,TRBV27,CASRPYGRTSYGYTF,TGTGCCAGCAGACCTTACGGGAGGACTTCATATGGCTACACCTTC
.,TRBD2,TRBJ2-3,TRBV9,CASSAGGSGITDTQYF,TGTGCCAGCAGTGCCGGGGGAAGCGGGATTACAGATACGCAGTATTTT
once,.,TRBJ1-1,TRBV7-3,CASSFGGGPDTEAFF,TGTGCCAGCAGCTTTGGAGGCGGGCCGGACACTGAAGCTTTCTTT
.,TRBD1,TRBJ1-2,TRBV6-1,CASRWDRVSDGYTF,TGTGCCAGCAGGTGGGACAGGGTCTCGGATGGCTACACCTTC
.,.,TRBJ2-3,TRBV5-1,CASRPGASLDTQYF,TGCGCCAGCAGGCCTGGGGCCAGTTTGGATACGCAGTATTTT
.,.,TRBJ2-7,TRBV4-1,CARTQAVLRGSYEQYF,TGCGCCAGGACCCAAGCCGTTCTCCGTGGCTCCTACGAGCAGTACTTC
.,.,TRBJ1-1,TRBV5-6,CASSSLGGRHTEAFF,TGTGCCAGCAGCTCATTAGGGGGGCGACACACTGAAGCTTTCTTT
.,.,TRBJ1-2,TRBV6-5,CASPRNPGGYTF,TGTGCCAGCCCGAGGAACCCCGGTGGCTACACCTTC
few,TRBD1,TRBJ1-6,TRBV6-6,CASSYSAGDRGSPLHF,TGTGCCAGCAGTTACTCGGCTGGGGACAGGGGTTCACCCCTCCACTTT
.,TRBD2,TRBJ2-7,TRBV9,CASSLRLAGGIAYEQYF,TGTGCCAGCAGCTTACGACTAGCGGGGGGTATCGCCTACGAGCAGTACTTC
.,TRBD2,TRBJ2-3,TRBV10-2,CASRVTSGENTLRDTQYF,TGCGCCAGCAGGGTGACTAGCGGGGAGAACACCCTACGAGATACGCAGTATTTT
.,TRBD2,TRBJ2-5,TRBV28,CASGLAGGWETQYF,TGTGCCAGCGGGCTAGCGGGGGGCTGGGAGACCCAGTACTTC
.,.,TRBJ2-3,TRBV6-1,CARFDRGTDTQYF,TGTGCAAGATTTGACCGGGGCACAGATACGCAGTATTTT
.,.,TRBJ1-2,TRBV7-9,CASSSAGSPRYGYTF,TGTGCCAGCAGCTCAGCAGGGTCTCCTCGTTATGGCTACACCTTC
.,TRBD1,TRBJ2-7,TRBV2,CASLQDRGPYEQYF,TGTGCCAGCCTACAGGACAGGGGACCTTACGAGCAGTACTTC
.,.,TRBJ1-2,TRBV19,CASSGGHYGYTF,TGTGCCAGTAGCGGGGGTCATTATGGCTACACCTTC
.,.,TRBJ2-7,TRBV4-2,CASSRVLTTGLVRYEQYF,TGTGCCAGCAGCCGCGTACTTACAACAGGGTTGGTAAGGTACGAGCAGTACTTC
.,.,TRBJ2-5,TRBV30,CAWKGMRGQETQYF,TGTGCCTGGAAGGGCATGCGGGGTCAAGAGACCCAGTACTTC
.,.,TRBJ1-6,TRBV18,CASSPYLPPGSNNSPLHF,TGTGCCAGCTCACCGTATCTTCCCCCAGGCAGTAATAATTCACCCCTCCACTTT
.,TRBD1,TRBJ1-2,TRBV10-3,CAIGDRERYSSYTF,TGTGCCATCGGGGACAGGGAGAGATATTCGAGCTACACCTTC
.,TRBD1,TRBJ2-7,TRBV29-1,CSVAGTVYEQYF,TGCAGCGTTGCCGGGACAGTTTACGAGCAGTACTTC